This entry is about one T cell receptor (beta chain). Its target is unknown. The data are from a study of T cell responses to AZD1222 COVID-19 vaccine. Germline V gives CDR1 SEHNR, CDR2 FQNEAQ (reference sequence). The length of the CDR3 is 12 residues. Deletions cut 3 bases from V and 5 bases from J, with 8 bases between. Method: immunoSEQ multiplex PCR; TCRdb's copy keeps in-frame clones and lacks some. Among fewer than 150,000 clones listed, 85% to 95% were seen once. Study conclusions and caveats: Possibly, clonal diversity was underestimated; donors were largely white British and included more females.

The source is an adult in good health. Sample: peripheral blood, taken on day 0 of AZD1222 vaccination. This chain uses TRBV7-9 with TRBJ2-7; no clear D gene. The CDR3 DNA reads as TGTGCCAGCAGCTTCGGGCCGGACGAGCAGTACTTC. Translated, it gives CASSFGPDEQYF. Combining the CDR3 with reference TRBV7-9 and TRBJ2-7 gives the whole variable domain DTGVSQNPRHKITKRGQNVTFRCDPISEHNRLYWYRQTLGQGPEFLTYFQNEAQLEKSRLLSDRFSAERPKGSFSTLEIQRTEQGDSAMYLCASSFGPDEQYFGPGTRLTVT.